The rows below give T cell receptor beta chains drawn from one sample of a study of Graves' ophthalmopathy and Graves' hyperthyroidism. TCRdb re-called the multiplex PCR reads with MiXCR, one entry per CDR3 protein. The repertoire holds hundreds of thousands of distinct CDR3 sequences, with about 38% as singletons. The sample was peripheral blood. These receptors were collected from an adult man with Graves' ophthalmopathy. CDR3s include the opening cysteine and the closing phenylalanine or tryptophan. A D gene is named only where the DNA matches it firmly.

CDR3,J,D,V
CSGLPPGGHNYGYTF,TRBJ1-2,TRBD1,TRBV29-1
CASSLGSRNTGELFF,TRBJ2-2,-,TRBV5-4
CASEQDGTGGNYGYTF,TRBJ1-2,TRBD1,TRBV2
CASSLELGSRHF,TRBJ2-7,-,TRBV7-2
CASSQGQGQETQHF,TRBJ1-5,TRBD1,TRBV4-3
CSASGGYRSEQYF,TRBJ2-7,-,TRBV20-1
CATSRPQGSYGYTF,TRBJ1-2,TRBD1,TRBV15
CASSYRGLLSYEQYF,TRBJ2-7,TRBD1,TRBV10-3
CASRHDGTGGQPQHF,TRBJ1-5,TRBD1,TRBV2
CASGLGVNYGYTF,TRBJ1-2,-,TRBV12-5
CSASEGLAGAAYEQYF,TRBJ2-7,TRBD2,TRBV20-1
CASSVQVSSYEQYF,TRBJ2-7,-,TRBV9
CASRRDRDSGANVLTF,TRBJ2-6,TRBD1,TRBV5-1
CASSFSRTLFSTEAFF,TRBJ1-1,-,TRBV11-2
CASSLVRLAGNTGELFF,TRBJ2-2,TRBD2,TRBV7-8
CASSYSLGANTGELFF,TRBJ2-2,-,TRBV2
CSVASDTGGEETQYF,TRBJ2-5,-,TRBV29-1
CSANPDRAGEQYF,TRBJ2-7,TRBD1,TRBV20-1
CASSSDRGGGETQYF,TRBJ2-5,TRBD1,TRBV7-9
CAIGSTGEAFF,TRBJ1-1,-,TRBV10-3
CASSSGPGKNYEQYF,TRBJ2-7,-,TRBV7-6
CASSGRGGQETQYF,TRBJ2-5,TRBD2,TRBV7-8
CAISGSGTTTNEKLFF,TRBJ1-4,-,TRBV10-3
CSVERGYQETQHF,TRBJ1-5,-,TRBV29-1
CASSPGHGYTF,TRBJ1-2,-,TRBV19
CSARAGQGARNYGYTF,TRBJ1-2,TRBD1,TRBV20-1
CSATGKDGYTF,TRBJ1-2,-,TRBV20-1
CASSELSRGVPTNEKLFF,TRBJ1-4,-,TRBV25-1
CASNLSNQPQHF,TRBJ1-5,-,TRBV12-3/TRBV12-4
CASGLNQGARGEKLFF,TRBJ1-4,TRBD1,TRBV12-5
CASSEWGGGNQPQHF,TRBJ1-5,-,TRBV6-1
CASSPKSLGGPSGSEAFF,TRBJ1-1,-,TRBV7-9
CASSHDPGEKLFF,TRBJ1-4,-,TRBV14
CSALGGPRELFF,TRBJ2-2,-,TRBV20-1
CASSSGTLGSPLHF,TRBJ1-6,-,TRBV9
CASSMPADKETQHF,TRBJ1-5,-,TRBV19
CASSQDLRTGDGYTF,TRBJ1-2,TRBD1,TRBV3-1